This T cell receptor (beta chain) was identified during a study of T cell responses to AZD1222 COVID-19 vaccine. Regarding the study as a whole: Clonal diversity may have been underestimated in mostly white British donors. After two AZD1222 doses, spike-specific TCR breadth and depth rose versus day 0. CD4 TCRs linked to vaccination spanned spike, dominating at 160-218 and 743-854. Unmutated variant regions are reportedly targeted by nearly half of spike-specific TCRs.

Trimming cost V 0 bases and J 4 bases, with 9 bases left between them. Germline V lookup: CDR1 SGHRS, CDR2 YFSETQ. The CDR3 contains 14 residues. Using immunoSEQ multiplex PCR, the repertoire was profiled, and TCRdb retains in-frame clones only, with some absent. The table includes about 130,000 clones, roughly 86% detected once. With respect to this clone: Its antigen is unidentified.

This receptor was obtained from an adult in good health. Sequences were derived from peripheral blood, sampled on day 0 of AZD1222 vaccination. This chain connects TRBV5-1 to TRBJ2-3; D is perhaps TRBD2 (5 bases). This CDR3 is CASSLASGSDTQYF. Written as DNA, the CDR3 is TGCGCCAGCAGCTTGGCCAGCGGCTCAGATACGCAGTATTTT.